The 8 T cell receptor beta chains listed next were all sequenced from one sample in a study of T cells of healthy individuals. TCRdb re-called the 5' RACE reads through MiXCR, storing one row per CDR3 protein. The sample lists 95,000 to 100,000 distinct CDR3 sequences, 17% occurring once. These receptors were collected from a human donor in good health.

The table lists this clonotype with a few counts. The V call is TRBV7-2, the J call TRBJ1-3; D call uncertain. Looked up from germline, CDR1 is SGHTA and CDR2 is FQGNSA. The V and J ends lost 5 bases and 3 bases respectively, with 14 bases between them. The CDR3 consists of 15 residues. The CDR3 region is CASSLGLADGNTIYF. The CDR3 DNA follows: TGTGCCAGCAGCCTAGGTTTAGCGGATGGAAACACCATATATTTT.

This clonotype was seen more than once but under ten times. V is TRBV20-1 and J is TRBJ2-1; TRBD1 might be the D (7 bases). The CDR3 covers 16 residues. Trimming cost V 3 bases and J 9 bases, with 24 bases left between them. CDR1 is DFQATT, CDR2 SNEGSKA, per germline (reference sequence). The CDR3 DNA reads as TGCAGTGCTAGTCCAATTCCGGGGGAAGGGGACAGTGAGCAGTTCTTC. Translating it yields CSASPIPGEGDSEQFF.

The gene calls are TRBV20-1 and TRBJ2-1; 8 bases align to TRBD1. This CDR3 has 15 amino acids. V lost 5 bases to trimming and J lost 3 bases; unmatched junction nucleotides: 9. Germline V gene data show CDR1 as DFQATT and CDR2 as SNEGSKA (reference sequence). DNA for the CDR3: TGCAGTGCTCCGGACAGGGCCTTATTCTACAATGAGCAGTTCTTC. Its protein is CSAPDRALFYNEQFF.

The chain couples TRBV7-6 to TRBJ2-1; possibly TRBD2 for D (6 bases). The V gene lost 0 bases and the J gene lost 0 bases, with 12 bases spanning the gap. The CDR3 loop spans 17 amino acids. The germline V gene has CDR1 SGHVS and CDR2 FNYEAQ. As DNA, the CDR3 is TGTGCCAGCAGCTTAGCGATCGGGGGATCCTCCTACAATGAGCAGTTCTTC. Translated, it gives CASSLAIGGSSYNEQFF.

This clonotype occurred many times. Written as DNA, the CDR3 is TGTGCCAGCAGCCTGGACAGTAACACTGAAGCTTTCTTT. Amino acid sequence: CASSLDSNTEAFF. The rearrangement links TRBV7-2 to TRBJ1-1; weak D call: TRBD1 (6 bases). With 5 bases removed from V and 2 bases from J, the gap between germline ends came to 9 bases. CDR3 size: 13 residues. Germline V gene sequence: CDR1 SGHTA, CDR2 FQGNSA. The full variable domain, its missing parts supplied by reference TRBV7-2 and TRBJ1-1, is GAGVSQSPSNKVTEKGKDVELRCDPISGHTALYWYRQSLGQGLEFLIYFQGNSAPDKSGLPSDRFSAERTGGSVSTLTIQRTQQEDSAVYLCASSLDSNTEAFFGQGTRLTVV.

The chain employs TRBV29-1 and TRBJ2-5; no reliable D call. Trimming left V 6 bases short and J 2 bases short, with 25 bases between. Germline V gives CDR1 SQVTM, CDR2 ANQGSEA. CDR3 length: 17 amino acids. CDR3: CSVPDTGYGSEQETQYF. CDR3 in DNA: TGCAGCGTGCCCGACACTGGGTATGGGTCCGAGCAAGAGACCCAGTACTTC.

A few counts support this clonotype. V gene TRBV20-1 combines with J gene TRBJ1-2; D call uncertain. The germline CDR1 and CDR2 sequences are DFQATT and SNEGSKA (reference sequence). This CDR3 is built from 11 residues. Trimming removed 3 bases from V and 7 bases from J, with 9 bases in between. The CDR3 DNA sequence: TGCAGTGCTAGGTACATGTTTGGCTACACCTTC. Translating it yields CSARYMFGYTF.

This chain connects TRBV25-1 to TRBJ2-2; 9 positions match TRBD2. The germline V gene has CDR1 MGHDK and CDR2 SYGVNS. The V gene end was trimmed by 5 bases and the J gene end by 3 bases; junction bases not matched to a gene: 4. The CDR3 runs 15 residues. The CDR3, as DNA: TGTGCCAGCAGTAGGACTAGCGAGGACACCGGGGAGCTGTTTTTT. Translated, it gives CASSRTSEDTGELFF.